These T cell receptor beta chains were read from a single sample in a study of shared clonotypes between healthy human individuals. The repertoire was sequenced with immunoSEQ multiplex PCR; TCRdb's copy has only in-frame clones and lacks some. The sample has about 2.1 million clones, around 93% seen once. Sequenced sample: naive CD8+ T cells from PBMCs. These receptor sequences come from a man aged 18 to 35 in good health. Some clones in this sample may be carry-over from other donors' samples. CDR3s include the opening cysteine and the closing phenylalanine or tryptophan. D genes are given only for firm matches. Clone size appears in some rows only: once, few, many, or a class for an expanded clone.

j_call: TRBJ1-5; d_call: -; clone_size: -; v_call: TRBV21-1; cdr3_aa: CASSTKKGFNQPQHF; cdr3_nt: TGTGCCAGCAGCACAAAGAAGGGGTTCAATCAGCCCCAGCATTTT
j_call: TRBJ2-3; d_call: TRBD1; clone_size: -; v_call: TRBV29-1; cdr3_aa: CSVERTGSYTDTQYF; cdr3_nt: TGCAGCGTTGAAAGGACAGGGAGTTACACAGATACGCAGTATTTT
j_call: TRBJ2-7; d_call: -; clone_size: -; v_call: TRBV21-1; cdr3_aa: CASSKGIGTSVPGGAYEQYF; cdr3_nt: TGTGCCAGCAGCAAAGGAATCGGGACTAGCGTGCCGGGAGGGGCGTACGAGCAGTACTTC
j_call: TRBJ2-3; d_call: -; clone_size: -; v_call: TRBV7-9; cdr3_aa: CASSGGTYHPTEAQYF; cdr3_nt: TGTGCCAGCAGCGGAGGGACGTACCACCCCACAGAAGCGCAGTATTTT
j_call: TRBJ1-5; d_call: -; clone_size: -; v_call: TRBV9; cdr3_aa: CASSVGGTAAQHF; cdr3_nt: TGTGCCAGCAGCGTAGGCGGGACGGCAGCCCAGCATTTT
j_call: TRBJ1-2; d_call: -; clone_size: -; v_call: TRBV27; cdr3_aa: CASSLRQPNYGYTF; cdr3_nt: TGTGCCAGCAGTCTGAGACAGCCTAACTATGGCTACACCTTC
j_call: TRBJ2-2; d_call: -; clone_size: -; v_call: TRBV28; cdr3_aa: CASSSGQGKRQREFDTGELFF; cdr3_nt: TGTGCCAGCAGTTCTGGACAGGGGAAAAGACAGCGGGAGTTCGACACCGGGGAGCTGTTTTTT
j_call: TRBJ1-3; d_call: TRBD1; clone_size: -; v_call: TRBV28; cdr3_aa: CASSPDRGRGPRTLRNTIYF; cdr3_nt: TGTGCCAGCAGTCCCGACAGGGGGCGTGGTCCCAGAACCCTTCGAAACACCATATATTTT
j_call: TRBJ1-3; d_call: -; clone_size: -; v_call: TRBV28; cdr3_aa: CASSLHRFGNTIYF; cdr3_nt: TGTGCCAGCAGTTTACACAGATTTGGAAACACCATATATTTT
j_call: TRBJ2-5; d_call: TRBD1; clone_size: -; v_call: TRBV28; cdr3_aa: CASSLSGGKTQYF; cdr3_nt: TGTGCCAGCAGTTTATCAGGGGGAAAGACCCAGTACTTC
j_call: TRBJ2-1; d_call: TRBD2; clone_size: -; v_call: TRBV6-5; cdr3_aa: CASKEASGSNNEQFF; cdr3_nt: TGTGCCAGCAAAGAGGCTAGCGGCTCAAACAATGAGCAGTTCTTC
j_call: TRBJ2-7; d_call: TRBD2; clone_size: -; v_call: TRBV2; cdr3_aa: CASSEWASGIVPTEQYF; cdr3_nt: TGTGCCAGCAGTGAATGGGCTAGCGGGATTGTGCCCACCGAGCAGTACTTC
j_call: TRBJ1-2; d_call: -; clone_size: once; v_call: TRBV4-3; cdr3_aa: CASSQDGDYGYTF; cdr3_nt: TGCGCCAGCAGCCAAGACGGCGACTATGGCTACACCTTC
j_call: TRBJ2-7; d_call: -; clone_size: -; v_call: TRBV15; cdr3_aa: CATSIGTGPGLRYEQYF; cdr3_nt: TGTGCCACCAGCATAGGAACAGGGCCGGGCCTACGCTACGAGCAGTACTTC
j_call: TRBJ2-7; d_call: TRBD2; clone_size: -; v_call: TRBV7-2; cdr3_aa: CASSPAGVTEQYF; cdr3_nt: TGTGCCAGCAGTCCGGCGGGAGTGACCGAGCAGTACTTC
j_call: TRBJ2-1; d_call: -; clone_size: -; v_call: TRBV4-3; cdr3_aa: CASSQWEVGPGGYNEQFF; cdr3_nt: TGCGCCAGCAGCCAATGGGAGGTTGGCCCCGGAGGGTACAATGAGCAGTTCTTC
j_call: TRBJ2-7; d_call: -; clone_size: -; v_call: TRBV7-8; cdr3_aa: CASSGRDASYEQYF; cdr3_nt: TGTGCCAGCTCCGGACGGGACGCCTCCTACGAGCAGTACTTC
j_call: TRBJ2-5; d_call: -; clone_size: -; v_call: TRBV13; cdr3_aa: CASRNRVGDETQYF; cdr3_nt: TGTGCCAGCAGGAACAGGGTAGGGGATGAGACCCAGTACTTC
j_call: TRBJ2-1; d_call: -; clone_size: -; v_call: TRBV6-5; cdr3_aa: CASSYRDYSYNEQFF; cdr3_nt: TGTGCCAGCAGTTACCGAGACTACTCCTACAATGAGCAGTTCTTC
j_call: TRBJ2-3; d_call: TRBD2; clone_size: -; v_call: TRBV15; cdr3_aa: CATSKGLAGGNTDTQYF; cdr3_nt: TGTGCCACCAGCAAGGGACTAGCGGGAGGGAACACAGATACGCAGTATTTT
j_call: TRBJ1-1; d_call: -; clone_size: -; v_call: TRBV7-6; cdr3_aa: CASSFRLNTEAFF; cdr3_nt: TGTGCCAGCAGCTTTCGACTGAACACTGAAGCTTTCTTT
j_call: TRBJ2-7; d_call: -; clone_size: -; v_call: TRBV10-1; cdr3_aa: CASSDWGAYEQYF; cdr3_nt: TGCGCCAGCAGTGATTGGGGCGCCTACGAGCAGTACTTC
j_call: TRBJ1-6; d_call: -; clone_size: -; v_call: TRBV28; cdr3_aa: CASSGRGSRYNSPLHF; cdr3_nt: TGTGCCAGCAGTGGAAGGGGATCCCGCTATAATTCACCCCTCCACTTT
j_call: TRBJ1-1; d_call: -; clone_size: -; v_call: TRBV6-1; cdr3_aa: CASSEALLGGAAAEAFF; cdr3_nt: TGTGCCAGCAGTGAAGCGCTTCTAGGTGGGGCGGCGGCTGAAGCTTTCTTT
j_call: TRBJ2-2; d_call: -; clone_size: few; v_call: TRBV27; cdr3_aa: CASSFRGTGELFF; cdr3_nt: TGTGCCAGCAGTTTTCGAGGGACCGGGGAGCTGTTTTTT
j_call: TRBJ2-7; d_call: TRBD1; clone_size: -; v_call: TRBV28; cdr3_aa: CASSLIEGQGTYEQYF; cdr3_nt: TGTGCCAGCAGTTTAATAGAGGGACAGGGAACATACGAGCAGTACTTC
j_call: TRBJ2-3; d_call: -; clone_size: once; v_call: TRBV6-5; cdr3_aa: CASSYSPSAYTDTQYF; cdr3_nt: TGTGCCAGCAGTTACTCCCCTAGCGCCTACACAGATACGCAGTATTTT
j_call: TRBJ2-5; d_call: -; clone_size: -; v_call: TRBV28; cdr3_aa: CASSLWGHRGPAETQYF; cdr3_nt: TGTGCCAGCAGTTTATGGGGCCATCGAGGGCCGGCGGAGACCCAGTACTTC
j_call: TRBJ2-7; d_call: TRBD2; clone_size: -; v_call: TRBV9; cdr3_aa: CASSARGAYEQYF; cdr3_nt: TGTGCCAGCAGCGCGCGGGGGGCCTACGAGCAGTACTTC
j_call: TRBJ2-1; d_call: TRBD2; clone_size: -; v_call: TRBV9; cdr3_aa: CASSVERTSGSHEQFF; cdr3_nt: TGTGCCAGCAGCGTAGAACGGACTAGCGGGAGCCATGAGCAGTTCTTC
j_call: TRBJ1-5; d_call: -; clone_size: -; v_call: TRBV6-1; cdr3_aa: CASSEATSQFSIGNQPQHF; cdr3_nt: TGTGCCAGCAGTGAAGCGACGTCGCAATTCTCAATTGGCAATCAGCCCCAGCATTTT
j_call: TRBJ2-7; d_call: -; clone_size: -; v_call: TRBV27; cdr3_aa: CASSLGGYEQYF; cdr3_nt: TGTGCCAGCAGCTTAGGCGGGTACGAGCAGTACTTC
j_call: TRBJ2-2; d_call: -; clone_size: once; v_call: TRBV27; cdr3_aa: CASSLTGAPGELFF; cdr3_nt: TGTGCCAGCAGTTTAACGGGGGCGCCTGGGGAGCTGTTTTTT
j_call: TRBJ1-2; d_call: -; clone_size: -; v_call: TRBV7-9; cdr3_aa: CASTGDYGYTF; cdr3_nt: TGTGCCAGCACAGGGGACTATGGCTACACCTTC
j_call: TRBJ2-1; d_call: -; clone_size: once; v_call: TRBV11-2; cdr3_aa: CASLGISYNEQFF; cdr3_nt: TGTGCCAGCCTTGGAATCTCCTACAATGAGCAGTTCTTC
j_call: TRBJ1-5; d_call: TRBD1; clone_size: -; v_call: TRBV5-1; cdr3_aa: CASSLGGTGDQPQHF; cdr3_nt: TGCGCCAGCAGCTTGGGTGGGACAGGTGATCAGCCCCAGCATTTT
j_call: TRBJ1-3; d_call: TRBD1; clone_size: -; v_call: TRBV11-1; cdr3_aa: CASSLGSTGPGNTIYF; cdr3_nt: TGTGCCAGCAGCTTGGGGTCGACAGGGCCTGGAAACACCATATATTTT
j_call: TRBJ1-4; d_call: -; clone_size: -; v_call: TRBV2; cdr3_aa: CASSERTGKLFF; cdr3_nt: TGTGCCAGCAGTGAACGGACCGGAAAACTGTTTTTT
j_call: TRBJ1-2; d_call: -; clone_size: -; v_call: TRBV4-1; cdr3_aa: CASSQEPSGAGRRGGYTF; cdr3_nt: TGCGCCAGCAGCCAAGAGCCCTCTGGGGCAGGCCGCCGTGGTGGCTACACCTTC
j_call: TRBJ1-4; d_call: -; clone_size: -; v_call: TRBV4-1; cdr3_aa: CASSQDPAPPATNEKLFF; cdr3_nt: TGCGCCAGCAGCCAAGATCCAGCGCCTCCCGCAACTAATGAAAAACTGTTTTTT
j_call: TRBJ1-5; d_call: -; clone_size: -; v_call: TRBV28; cdr3_aa: CASSWGGQNNQPQHF; cdr3_nt: TGTGCCAGCAGTTGGGGGGGGCAGAACAATCAGCCCCAGCATTTT
j_call: TRBJ1-1; d_call: -; clone_size: -; v_call: TRBV6-4; cdr3_aa: CASSEAKNTEAFF; cdr3_nt: TGTGCCAGCAGTGAAGCCAAGAACACTGAAGCTTTCTTT
j_call: TRBJ1-5; d_call: -; clone_size: -; v_call: TRBV6-1; cdr3_aa: CASSESPHRGQQPQHF; cdr3_nt: TGTGCCAGCAGTGAGAGCCCGCACCGGGGACAACAGCCCCAGCATTTT
j_call: TRBJ2-2; d_call: -; clone_size: -; v_call: TRBV5-5; cdr3_aa: CASSPGTSNTGELFF; cdr3_nt: TGTGCCAGCAGCCCCGGGACATCGAACACCGGGGAGCTGTTTTTT
j_call: TRBJ2-1; d_call: -; clone_size: -; v_call: TRBV9; cdr3_aa: CASSAPLGYNEQFF; cdr3_nt: TGTGCCAGCAGCGCACCCCTCGGCTACAATGAGCAGTTCTTC
j_call: TRBJ1-5; d_call: TRBD1; clone_size: -; v_call: TRBV9; cdr3_aa: CASSVGQGNQPQHF; cdr3_nt: TGTGCCAGCAGCGTAGGACAGGGGAATCAGCCCCAGCATTTT
j_call: TRBJ2-2; d_call: -; clone_size: -; v_call: TRBV4-1; cdr3_aa: CASSQELGFIGTRDTGELFF; cdr3_nt: TGCGCCAGCAGCCAAGAATTAGGTTTTATCGGGACACGGGACACCGGGGAGCTGTTTTTT
j_call: TRBJ2-7; d_call: -; clone_size: -; v_call: TRBV5-4; cdr3_aa: CASSLGLSPYEQYF; cdr3_nt: TGTGCCAGCAGCTTGGGCCTCTCTCCCTACGAGCAGTACTTC
j_call: TRBJ1-1; d_call: TRBD1; clone_size: -; v_call: TRBV5-6; cdr3_aa: CASSSSTGVNTEAFF; cdr3_nt: TGTGCCAGCAGTTCTTCTACAGGGGTGAACACTGAAGCTTTCTTT